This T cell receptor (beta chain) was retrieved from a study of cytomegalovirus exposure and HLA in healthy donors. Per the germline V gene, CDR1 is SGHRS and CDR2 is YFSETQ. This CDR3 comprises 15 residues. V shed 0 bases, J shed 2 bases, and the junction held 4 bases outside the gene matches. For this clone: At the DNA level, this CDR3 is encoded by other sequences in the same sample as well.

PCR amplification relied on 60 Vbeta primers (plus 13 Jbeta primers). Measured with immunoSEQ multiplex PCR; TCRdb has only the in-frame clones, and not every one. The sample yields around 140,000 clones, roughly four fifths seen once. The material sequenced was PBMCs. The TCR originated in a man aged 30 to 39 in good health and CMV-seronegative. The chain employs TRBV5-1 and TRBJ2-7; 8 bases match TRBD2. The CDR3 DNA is TGCGCCAGCAGCTTGGCCAGCGGGGGCCCCTACGAGCAGTACTTC. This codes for CASSLASGGPYEQYF.